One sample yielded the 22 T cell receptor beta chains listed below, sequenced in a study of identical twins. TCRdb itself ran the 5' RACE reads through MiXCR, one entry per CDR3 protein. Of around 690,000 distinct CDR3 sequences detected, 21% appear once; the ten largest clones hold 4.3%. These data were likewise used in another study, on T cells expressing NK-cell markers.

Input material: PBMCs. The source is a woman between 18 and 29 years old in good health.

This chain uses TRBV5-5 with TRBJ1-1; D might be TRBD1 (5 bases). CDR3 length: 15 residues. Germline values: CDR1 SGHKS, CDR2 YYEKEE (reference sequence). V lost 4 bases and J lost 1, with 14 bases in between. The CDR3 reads CASSPTGGGNTEAFF. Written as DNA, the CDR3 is TGTGCCAGCAGCCCCACCGGGGGGGGGAACACTGAAGCTTTCTTT.

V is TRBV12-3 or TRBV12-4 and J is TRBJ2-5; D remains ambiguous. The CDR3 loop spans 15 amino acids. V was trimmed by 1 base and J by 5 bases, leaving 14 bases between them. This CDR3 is CASSLEGWRGETQYF. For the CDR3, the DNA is TGTGCCAGCAGTTTAGAGGGCTGGAGAGGCGAGACCCAGTACTTC.

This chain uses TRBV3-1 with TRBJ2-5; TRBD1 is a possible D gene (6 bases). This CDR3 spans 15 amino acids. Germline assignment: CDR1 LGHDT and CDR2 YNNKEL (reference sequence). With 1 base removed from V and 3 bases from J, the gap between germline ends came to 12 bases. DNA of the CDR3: TGTGCCAGCAGCCAAGGAGGGGGACCGGAAGAGACCCAGTACTTC. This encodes CASSQGGGPEETQYF.

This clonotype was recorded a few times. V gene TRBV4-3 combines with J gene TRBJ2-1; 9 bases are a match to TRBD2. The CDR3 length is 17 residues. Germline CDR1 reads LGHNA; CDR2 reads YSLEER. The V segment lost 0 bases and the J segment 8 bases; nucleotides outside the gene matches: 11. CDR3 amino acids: CASSQDGFGGREDEQFF. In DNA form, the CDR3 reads TGCGCCAGCAGCCAAGATGGGTTCGGCGGGAGGGAGGATGAGCAGTTCTTC.

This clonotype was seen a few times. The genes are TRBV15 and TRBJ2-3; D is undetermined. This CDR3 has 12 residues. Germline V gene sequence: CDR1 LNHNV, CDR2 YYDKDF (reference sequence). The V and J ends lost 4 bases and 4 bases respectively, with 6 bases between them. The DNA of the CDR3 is TGTGCCACCAGCATCATGTCAGATACGCAGTATTTT. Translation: CATSIMSDTQYF.

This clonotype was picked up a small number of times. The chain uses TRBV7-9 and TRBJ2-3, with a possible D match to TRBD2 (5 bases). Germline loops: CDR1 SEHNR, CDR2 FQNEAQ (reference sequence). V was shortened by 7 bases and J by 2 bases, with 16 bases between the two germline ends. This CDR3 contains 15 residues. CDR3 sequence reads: CASITGPLATDTQYF. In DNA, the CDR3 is TGTGCCAGCATTACCGGGCCCCTAGCCACAGATACGCAGTATTTT. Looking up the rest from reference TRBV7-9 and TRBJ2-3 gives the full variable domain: DTGVSQNPRHKITKRGQNVTFRCDPISEHNRLYWYRQTLGQGPEFLTYFQNEAQLEKSRLLSDRFSAERPKGSFSTLEIQRTEQGDSAMYLCASITGPLATDTQYFGPGTRLTVL.

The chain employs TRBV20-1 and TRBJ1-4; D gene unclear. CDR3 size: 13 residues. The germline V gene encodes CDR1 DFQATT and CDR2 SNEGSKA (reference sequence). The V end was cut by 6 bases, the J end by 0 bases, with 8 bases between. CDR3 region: CSAWAATNEKLFF. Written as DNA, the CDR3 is TGCAGTGCGTGGGCGGCAACTAATGAAAAACTGTTTTTT.

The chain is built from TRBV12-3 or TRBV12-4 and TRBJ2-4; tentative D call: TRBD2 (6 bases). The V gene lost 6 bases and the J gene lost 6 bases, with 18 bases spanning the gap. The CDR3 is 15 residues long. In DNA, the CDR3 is TGTGCCAGCAGAGACAGCGGGTCTCCTAGAAACATTCAGTACTTC. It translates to CASRDSGSPRNIQYF.

This chain's CDR3 is CASSQRFTDEQYF. The CDR3 bases are TGTGCCAGCAGCCAGCGGTTCACGGACGAGCAGTACTTC. This rearrangement joins TRBV11-2 to TRBJ2-7, with TRBD2 as a possible D gene (5 bases). The V and J ends lost 5 bases and 5 bases respectively, with 13 bases between them. The CDR3 spans 13 residues. Germline V lookup: CDR1 SGHAT, CDR2 FQNNGV. Full variable domain (remainder filled in from reference TRBV11-2 and TRBJ2-7): EAGVAQSPRYKIIEKRQSVAFWCNPISGHATLYWYQQILGQGPKLLIQFQNNGVVDDSQLPKDRFSAERLKGVDSTLKIQPAKLEDSAVYLCASSQRFTDEQYFGPGTRLTVT.

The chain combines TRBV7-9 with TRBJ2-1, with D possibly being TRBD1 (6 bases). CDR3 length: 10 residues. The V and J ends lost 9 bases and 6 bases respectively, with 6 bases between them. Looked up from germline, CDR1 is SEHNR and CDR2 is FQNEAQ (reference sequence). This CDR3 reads CARQGNEQFF. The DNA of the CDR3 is TGTGCCAGACAGGGCAATGAGCAGTTCTTC.

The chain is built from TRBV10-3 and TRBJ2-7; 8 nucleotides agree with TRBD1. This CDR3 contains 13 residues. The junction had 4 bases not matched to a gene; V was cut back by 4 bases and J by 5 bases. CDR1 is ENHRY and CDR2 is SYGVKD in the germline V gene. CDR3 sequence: CAISGQTGDEQYF. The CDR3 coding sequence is TGTGCCATCAGTGGTCAGACAGGGGACGAGCAGTACTTC.

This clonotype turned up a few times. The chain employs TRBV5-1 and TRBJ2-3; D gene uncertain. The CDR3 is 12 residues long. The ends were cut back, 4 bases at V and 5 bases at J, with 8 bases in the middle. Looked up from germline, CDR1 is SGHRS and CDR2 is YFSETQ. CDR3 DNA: TGCGCCAGCAGCCGAGTGGTAGATACGCAGTATTTT. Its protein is CASSRVVDTQYF.

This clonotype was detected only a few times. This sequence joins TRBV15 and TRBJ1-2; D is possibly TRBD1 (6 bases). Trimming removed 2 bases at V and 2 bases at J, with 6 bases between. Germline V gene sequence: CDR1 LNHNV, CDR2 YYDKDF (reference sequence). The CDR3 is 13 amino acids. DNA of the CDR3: TGTGCCACCAGCAGAAGGGGGAACTATGGCTACACCTTC. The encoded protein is CATSRRGNYGYTF.

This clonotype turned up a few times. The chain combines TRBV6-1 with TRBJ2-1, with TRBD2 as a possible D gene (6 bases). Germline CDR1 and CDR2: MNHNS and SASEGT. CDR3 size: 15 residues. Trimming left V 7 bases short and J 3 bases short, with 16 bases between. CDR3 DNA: TGTGCCAGCACTGACCGGGGGATGGGCTACAATGAGCAGTTCTTC. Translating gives CASTDRGMGYNEQFF.

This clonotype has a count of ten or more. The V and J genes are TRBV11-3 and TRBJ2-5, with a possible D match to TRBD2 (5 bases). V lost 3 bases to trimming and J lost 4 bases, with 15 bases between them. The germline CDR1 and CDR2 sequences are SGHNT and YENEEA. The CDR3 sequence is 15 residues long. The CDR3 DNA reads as TGTGCCAGCAGCTTGGTGGCTAGAGGGAGAGAGACCCAGTACTTC. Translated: CASSLVARGRETQYF.

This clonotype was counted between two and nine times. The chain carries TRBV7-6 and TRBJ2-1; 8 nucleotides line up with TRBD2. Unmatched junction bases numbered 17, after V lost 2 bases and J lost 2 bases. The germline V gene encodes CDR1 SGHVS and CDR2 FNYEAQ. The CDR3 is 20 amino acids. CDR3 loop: CASSLTLPQRSGAPYNEQFF. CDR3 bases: TGTGCCAGCAGCTTAACCCTACCCCAACGTAGCGGGGCTCCCTACAATGAGCAGTTCTTC.

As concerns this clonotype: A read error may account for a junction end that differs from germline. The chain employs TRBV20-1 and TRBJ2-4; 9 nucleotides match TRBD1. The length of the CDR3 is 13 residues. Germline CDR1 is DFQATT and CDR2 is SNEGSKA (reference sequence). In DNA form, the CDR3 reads TGCAGTGCAGCACAGGGGGCGACGAACACTCAGTACTTC. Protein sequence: CSAAQGATNTQYF.

CDR3 nucleotide sequence: TGCAGTGCTAGTAGTCGCAGGGGTCGCAATCAGCCCCAGCATTTT. This sequence encodes CSASSRRGRNQPQHF. The rearrangement uses TRBV20-1 and TRBJ1-5, with D possibly being TRBD1 (6 bases). V lost 3 bases and J 2 bases, leaving 14 bases between the germline ends. The CDR3 has 15 residues. Per the germline V gene, CDR1 is DFQATT and CDR2 is SNEGSKA (reference sequence).

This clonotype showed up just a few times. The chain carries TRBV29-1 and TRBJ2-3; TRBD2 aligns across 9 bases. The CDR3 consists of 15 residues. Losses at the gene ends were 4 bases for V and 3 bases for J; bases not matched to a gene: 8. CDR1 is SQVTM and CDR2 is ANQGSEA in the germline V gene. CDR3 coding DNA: TGCAGCGTTGTGCTGGTAGCGGGAGTAACAGATACGCAGTATTTT. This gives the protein CSVVLVAGVTDTQYF.

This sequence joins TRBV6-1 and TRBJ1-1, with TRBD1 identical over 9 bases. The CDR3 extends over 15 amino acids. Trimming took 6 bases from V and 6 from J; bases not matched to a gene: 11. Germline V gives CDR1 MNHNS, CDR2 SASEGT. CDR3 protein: CASRMQGQGSAEAFF. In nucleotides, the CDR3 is TGTGCCAGCAGGATGCAAGGACAGGGGAGCGCTGAAGCTTTCTTT.

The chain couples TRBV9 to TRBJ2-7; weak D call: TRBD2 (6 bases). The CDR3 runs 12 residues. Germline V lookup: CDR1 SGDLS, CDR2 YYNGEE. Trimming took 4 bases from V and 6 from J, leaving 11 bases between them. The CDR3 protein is CASSPGLSEQYF. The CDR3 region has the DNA TGTGCCAGCAGCCCAGGACTAAGCGAGCAGTACTTC.

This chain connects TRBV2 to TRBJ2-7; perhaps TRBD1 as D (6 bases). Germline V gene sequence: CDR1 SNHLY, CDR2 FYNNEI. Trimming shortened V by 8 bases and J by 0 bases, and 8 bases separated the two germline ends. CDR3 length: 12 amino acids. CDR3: CASGDTSYEQYF. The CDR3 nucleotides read TGTGCCAGCGGGGACACCTCCTACGAGCAGTACTTC.